The rows below give T cell receptor beta chains drawn from one sample of a study of a mutant IDH1 vaccine in newly diagnosed glioma. Data came from immunoSEQ multiplex PCR; TCRdb stores just in-frame clones and leaves some out. The data show 70,000 or so clones, around 86% seen once. These receptors lack a known antigen. Sample: PBMCs, taken from a glioma patient whose treatment included an IDH1 peptide vaccine. All receptors derive from a man in his thirties or forties with glioma. Both conserved end residues are part of each CDR3. D genes are given only for firm matches. Size is omitted from some rows. Given values are once, few, many or a class for expanded clones.

d_call j_call v_call clone_size cdr3_nt cdr3_aa
. TRBJ1-1 TRBV29-1 . TGCAGCGTTGAAAGGGACCCTAAAGGGACTGAAGCTTTCTTT CSVERDPKGTEAFF
TRBD1 TRBJ2-1 TRBV5-4 . TGTGCCAGCAGCTTGCGGGACAGGGGATACAATGAGCAGTTCTTC CASSLRDRGYNEQFF
. TRBJ2-7 TRBV10-3 . TGTGCCACCGGCAAGGGGTCCCAAACCTCCTACGAGCAGTACTTC CATGKGSQTSYEQYF
. TRBJ1-1 TRBV28 . TGTGCCAGCAGTCCGGGGGGGCTGTCGGAAGCTTTCTTT CASSPGGLSEAFF
TRBD1 TRBJ2-4 TRBV9 . TGTGCCAGTCACAAAGACGACAGGGTGCCCAAAAACATTCAGTACTTC CASHKDDRVPKNIQYF
. TRBJ2-7 TRBV7-9 . TGTGCCAGCAGGTGGGGGAACGAGCAGTACTTC CASRWGNEQYF
TRBD1 TRBJ1-2 TRBV5-1 . TGCGCCAGCGCCCGCCCGGACAGGGCTGATGGCTACACCTTC CASARPDRADGYTF
TRBD2 TRBJ2-3 TRBV5-1 . TGCGCCAGCAGTCCCGGTGGGACTAGCGGTTTCACAGATACGCAGTATTTT CASSPGGTSGFTDTQYF
TRBD2 TRBJ2-7 TRBV15 . TGTGCCACCAGCAGAGGGACTAGCGGGGGGGCCTCCTCTCGTAACGAGCAGTACTTC CATSRGTSGGASSRNEQYF
. TRBJ2-7 TRBV28 . TGTGCCAGCAGTTCCACCTACGAGCAGTACTTC CASSSTYEQYF
. TRBJ1-5 TRBV11-2 few TGTGCCAGCAGCTTTACGGGGAATCAGCCCCAGCATTTT CASSFTGNQPQHF
TRBD1 TRBJ2-2 TRBV11-3 . TGTGCCAGCAGCCCGGGGACAGGGGAAACCACCGGGGAGCTGTTTTTT CASSPGTGETTGELFF
. TRBJ1-2 TRBV7-2 . TGTGCCAGCAGCTTAATGGCAGGGAACTATGGCTACACCTTC CASSLMAGNYGYTF
. TRBJ2-1 TRBV6-6 . TGTGCCAGCAAGCATGCTACCCCATACAATGAGCAGTTCTTC CASKHATPYNEQFF
. TRBJ2-1 TRBV29-1 . TGCAGCGTTGAAGGTACCAGCCAAAGCTCCTACAATGAGCAGTTCTTC CSVEGTSQSSYNEQFF
. TRBJ1-1 TRBV20-1 few TGCAGTGCTATAAACACTGAAGCTTTCTTT CSAINTEAFF
. TRBJ1-1 TRBV7-9 once TGTGCCAGCAGCTTCGAGGAGAACACTGAAGCTTTCTTT CASSFEENTEAFF
. TRBJ2-3 TRBV10-3 . TGTGCCATCAACTCGGGGGCAGATACGCAGTATTTT CAINSGADTQYF
. TRBJ2-6 TRBV18 . TGTGCCAGCTCACCATATCTAGGGAGCTCTGGGGCCAACGTCCTGACTTTC CASSPYLGSSGANVLTF
. TRBJ1-4 TRBV19 . TGTGCCAGTAGTCCGCGGACAGCAACTAATGAAAAACTGTTTTTT CASSPRTATNEKLFF
TRBD2 TRBJ2-2 TRBV5-1 . TGCGCCAGCAGCCCCTTTCTAGCGGGGGGAACCGGGGAGCTGTTTTTT CASSPFLAGGTGELFF
TRBD1 TRBJ1-2 TRBV19 . TGTGCCAGTAGTCCCGGGACAGGGTTCTATGGCTACACCTTC CASSPGTGFYGYTF
. TRBJ1-2 TRBV19 . TGTGCCAGTAGTCCGGCAGTCGGATCTTATGGCTACACCTTC CASSPAVGSYGYTF
TRBD1 TRBJ1-3 TRBV10-3 . TGTGCCATCAGTGAAGGACAGGGCTCTGGAAACACCATATATTTT CAISEGQGSGNTIYF
. TRBJ2-3 TRBV27 . TGTGCCAGCAGTTCGATCACAGATACGCAGTATTTT CASSSITDTQYF
. TRBJ1-1 TRBV4-3 . TGCGCCAGCAGCCGTTGGGGGAACACTGAAGCTTTCTTT CASSRWGNTEAFF
. TRBJ1-1 TRBV5-1 . TGCGCCAGCAGCTTGGTACAGTTGAACACTGAAGCTTTCTTT CASSLVQLNTEAFF
. TRBJ2-5 TRBV15 . TGTGCCACCAGCAGAATGGGGGCCGGGGGGACCCAGTACTTC CATSRMGAGGTQYF
. TRBJ2-1 TRBV18 . TGTGCCAGCTCACGGAGCTCCTACAATGAGCAGTTCTTC CASSRSSYNEQFF
. TRBJ2-7 TRBV19 . TGTGCCAGTAGTATAGTATACGCGACTACCAAATACGAGCAGTACTTC CASSIVYATTKYEQYF
. TRBJ1-3 TRBV9 . TGTGCCAGCAGCGGGGGGTTTGGAAACACCATATATTTT CASSGGFGNTIYF
TRBD1 TRBJ2-1 TRBV7-9 . TGTGCCAGCAGCTGGGACAGGCCGGCCGAGCAGTTCTTC CASSWDRPAEQFF
TRBD2 TRBJ2-1 TRBV2 . TGTGCCACCATCTCTTCTCGACTAGCGGGATTTAACTCCTACAATGAGCAGTTCTTC CATISSRLAGFNSYNEQFF